The clone carrying this T cell receptor beta chain came up a few times. What it binds is unknown. The source of the sample is a study of blood T cells in healthy people across ages. The study, taken as a whole, reports: Diversity estimates drawn from one million T cells were deemed underestimates.

Russia was home to the donors, healthy Caucasian individuals aged roughly 6 to 100. The amount of total RNA extracted per sample was at least 5.5 micrograms. Next came a second PCR, run for about 7 to 12 cycles, which used a sample-barcoded 5' primer along with a J-beta primer mix. Researchers report that a template-switch adaptor with 12 random nucleotides tagged each cDNA molecule. Each CDR3 protein gets one entry after TCRdb re-called the 5' RACE reads with MiXCR. The table lists about 650,000 distinct CDR3 sequences, about 30% of them singletons, with roughly 15% in the top ten. Germline V lookup: CDR1 DFQATT, CDR2 SNEGSKA (reference sequence). V gave up 4 bases and J gave up 3 bases, with 6 bases separating them. CDR3 length equals 12 residues.

The specimen sequenced was blood. The sequence came from a woman of 80 years or more in good health. The genes are TRBV20-1 and TRBJ2-2; D not certain. The CDR3 DNA reads TGCAGTGCTACGTTAGACACCGGGGAGCTGTTTTTT. This sequence encodes CSATLDTGELFF.